These 11 T cell receptor beta chains share one sample of origin, sequenced in a study of CXCR3-negative and CXCR3-positive naive CD8 T cells. Whole-study findings and limits: Naive CXCR3-positive cells had TRB CDR3s more hydrophobic than those of CXCR3-negative naive cells.

Their antigen targets remain unknown. 5' RACE that incorporated UMI labels was used to prepare the TRB cDNA libraries. Following a re-call of the 5' RACE reads, TCRdb has one entry per CDR3 protein and lacks DNA. Here the sample table reports some 100,000 distinct CDR3 sequences. The sequenced sample was naive CXCR3+ CD8+ T cells from blood. The subset denotes: CD45RO-CCR7+CD27+CD95- naive CD8+ T cells expressing CXCR3 (TNR3+). Receptors were obtained from a human donor in good health. Some clones in this sample may be carry-over from other donors' samples.

The chain has TRBV29-1 and TRBJ2-1; TCRdb proposes TRBD2, but this gene call is untestable without DNA. CDR3 length: 17 residues. In germline, CDR1 is SQVTM, CDR2 ANQGSEA. The CDR3 here is CSVEDLGLAGAGNEQFF.

The rearrangement links TRBV4-3 to TRBJ2-7. The CDR3 has 14 amino acids. Germline values: CDR1 LGHNA, CDR2 YSLEER. The CDR3 region is CASSQDRQVLEQYF.

V usage is TRBV3-1 and J usage is TRBJ1-1. The CDR3 is made up of 15 amino acids. Looked up from germline, CDR1 is LGHDT and CDR2 is YNNKEL (reference sequence). The CDR3 is CASSPPGPANTEAFF.

V usage is TRBV7-9 and J usage is TRBJ1-1; as DNA is missing, the TRBD1 call by TCRdb cannot be tested. Germline V gene sequence: CDR1 SEHNR, CDR2 FQNEAQ (reference sequence). This CDR3 comprises 14 residues. The CDR3 spells CASSPRPGNTEAFF.

The chain has TRBV28 and TRBJ2-7; TCRdb proposes TRBD1, but this gene call is untestable without DNA. The CDR3 sequence is 14 residues long. The V gene's germline CDR1 is MDHEN and CDR2 SYDVKM. The CDR3 region is CASSSGTNSYEQYF.

The CDR3 loop is CAWSSLEDTQYF. The V call is TRBV30, the J call TRBJ2-3. CDR1 is GTSNPN, CDR2 SVGIG, per germline (reference sequence). This CDR3 is built from 12 residues.

The chain links TRBV6-2 or TRBV6-3 to TRBJ2-2; TCRdb indicates TRBD1, and absent DNA this call remains unverified. This CDR3 is built from 16 residues. CDR1 MNHEY and CDR2 SVGEGT come from the germline V gene. The CDR3 is CASSPLTGWNTGELFF.

The chain couples TRBV5-4 to TRBJ2-2; TCRdb's D call, TRBD2, is unchecked because there is no DNA. The CDR3 covers 16 residues. Germline V CDR1 and CDR2: SGHNT, YYREEE (reference sequence). CDR3: CASSFKRLQPTGELFF.

The genes are TRBV10-2 and TRBJ2-1; TCRdb calls TRBD2, which cannot be checked without DNA. The CDR3 length is 15 residues. Per germline, CDR1 WSHSY and CDR2 SAAADI. CDR3 sequence reads: CASSEISAIYNEQFF.

The chain links TRBV7-2 to TRBJ1-6; TCRdb's D gene call, TRBD1, goes unchecked for lack of DNA. There are 15 residues in the CDR3. From germline, CDR1 is SGHTA and CDR2 FQGNSA. The CDR3 sequence: CASSFPGGVGSPLHF.

The chain recombines TRBV25-1 with TRBJ1-5. CDR1 is MGHDK and CDR2 is SYGVNS in the germline V gene. The CDR3 has 14 amino acids. The CDR3 loop is CASSSQGRDQPQHF. The full variable domain, its missing parts supplied by reference TRBV25-1 and TRBJ1-5, is EADIYQTPRYLVIGTGKKITLECSQTMGHDKMYWYQQDPGMELHLIHYSYGVNSTEKGDLSSESTVSRIRTEHFPLTLESARPSHTSQYLCASSSQGRDQPQHFGDGTRLSIL.